The clone carrying this TCR beta chain has only a few counts. The antigen remains undetermined. The CDR3 consists of 16 residues. V was pared by 1 base and J by 5 bases, with 18 bases between. Germline V gene data show CDR1 as MNHEY and CDR2 as SVGEGT. This entry comes from a study of T cells after yellow fever vaccination. A 5'RACE template-switching step, the method used to make TCR cDNA, added a universal primer site and UMIs. TCRdb called the 5' RACE reads again in MiXCR, with one record for every CDR3 protein. Here the sample spans 300,000 to 450,000 distinct CDR3 sequences, 7% to 9% being singletons. Study-level results: Weaker, the secondary response peaked sooner, at day 5 versus 15.

J is TRBJ2-7 and V is TRBV6-2 or TRBV6-3; D unresolved. This clonotype was obtained from a man between 18 and 35 years old who received the YFV17D yellow fever vaccine. The specimen was PBMCs, collected 45 days after the first yellow fever vaccination. The CDR3 nucleotides are TGTGCCAGCAGTTACTTATTACAAAAAGTCCATGACGAGCAGTACTTC. Translation gives CASSYLLQKVHDEQYF.